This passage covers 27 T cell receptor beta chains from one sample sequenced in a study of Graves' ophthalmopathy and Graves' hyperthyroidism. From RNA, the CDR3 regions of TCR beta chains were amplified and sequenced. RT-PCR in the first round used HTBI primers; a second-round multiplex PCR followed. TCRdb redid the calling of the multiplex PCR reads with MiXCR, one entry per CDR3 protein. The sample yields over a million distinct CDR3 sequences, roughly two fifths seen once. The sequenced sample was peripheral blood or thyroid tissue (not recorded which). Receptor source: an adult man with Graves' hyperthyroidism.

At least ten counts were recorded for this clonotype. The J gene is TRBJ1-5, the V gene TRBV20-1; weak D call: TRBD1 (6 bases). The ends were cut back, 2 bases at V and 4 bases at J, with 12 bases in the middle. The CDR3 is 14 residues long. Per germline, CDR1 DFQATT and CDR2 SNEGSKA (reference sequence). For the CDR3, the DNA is TGCAGTGCTAGAAAGGGGCAGGGGAATCAGCCCCAGCATTTT. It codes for CSARKGQGNQPQHF.

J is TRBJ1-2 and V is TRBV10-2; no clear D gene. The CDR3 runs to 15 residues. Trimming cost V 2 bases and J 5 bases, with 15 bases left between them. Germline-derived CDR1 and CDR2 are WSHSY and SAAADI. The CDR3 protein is CASSEPDGPGYGYTF. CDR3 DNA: TGCGCCAGCAGTGAGCCGGACGGTCCTGGGTATGGCTACACCTTC.

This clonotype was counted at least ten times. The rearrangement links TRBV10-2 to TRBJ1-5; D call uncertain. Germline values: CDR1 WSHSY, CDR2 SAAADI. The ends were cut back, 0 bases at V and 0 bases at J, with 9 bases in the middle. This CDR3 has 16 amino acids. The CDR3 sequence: CASSESGLYSNQPQHF. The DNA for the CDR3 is TGCGCCAGCAGTGAGTCGGGGTTATATAGCAATCAGCCCCAGCATTTT.

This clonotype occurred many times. The CDR3 nucleotides read TGTGCCAGCAGCTTATCGCGACCAGGGGCTGAACGTACTGAAGCTTTCTTT. It yields the protein CASSLSRPGAERTEAFF. The rearrangement uses TRBV7-8 and TRBJ1-1; a possible D gene is TRBD1 (6 bases). V shed 2 bases and J shed 5 bases, with 21 bases lying between them. The V gene's germline CDR1 is SGHVS and CDR2 FQNEAQ. CDR3 length: 17 amino acids. The full variable domain, with the rest looked up from reference TRBV7-8 and TRBJ1-1, is GAGVSQSPRYKVAKRGQDVALRCDPISGHVSLFWYQQALGQGPEFLTYFQNEAQLDKSGLPSDRFFAERPEGSVSTLKIQRTQQEDSAVYLCASSLSRPGAERTEAFFGQGTRLTVV.

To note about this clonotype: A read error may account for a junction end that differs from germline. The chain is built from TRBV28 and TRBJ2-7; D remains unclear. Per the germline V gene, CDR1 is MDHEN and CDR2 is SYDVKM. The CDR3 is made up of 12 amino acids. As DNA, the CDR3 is TGTGGCAGCCGGTCAGAGCCCTACGAGCAGTACTTC. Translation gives CGSRSEPYEQYF.

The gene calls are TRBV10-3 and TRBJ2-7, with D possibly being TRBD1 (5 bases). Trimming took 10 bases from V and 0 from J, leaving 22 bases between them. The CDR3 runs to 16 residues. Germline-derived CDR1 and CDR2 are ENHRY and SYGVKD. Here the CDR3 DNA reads TGTGCCAGCAGCGCTACAGGCCGGTGGAGCTCCTACGAGCAGTACTTC. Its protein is CASSATGRWSSYEQYF.

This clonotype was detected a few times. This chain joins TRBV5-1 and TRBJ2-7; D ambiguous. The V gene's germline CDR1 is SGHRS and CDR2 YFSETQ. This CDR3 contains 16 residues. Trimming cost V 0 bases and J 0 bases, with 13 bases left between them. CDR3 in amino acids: CASSLGHSLLSYEQYF. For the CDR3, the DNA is TGCGCCAGCAGCTTGGGCCACAGCCTGCTCTCCTACGAGCAGTACTTC. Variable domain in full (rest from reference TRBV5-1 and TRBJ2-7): KAGVTQTPRYLIKTRGQQVTLSCSPISGHRSVSWYQQTPGQGLQFLFEYFSETQRNKGNFPGRFSGRQFSNSRSEMNVSTLELGDSALYLCASSLGHSLLSYEQYFGPGTRLTVT.

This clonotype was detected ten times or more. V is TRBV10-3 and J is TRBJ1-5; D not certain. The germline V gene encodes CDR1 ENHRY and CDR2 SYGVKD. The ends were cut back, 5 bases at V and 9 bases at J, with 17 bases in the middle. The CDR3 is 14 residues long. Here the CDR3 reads CAISSGSPEGPQHF. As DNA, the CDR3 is TGTGCCATCAGTTCGGGAAGCCCGGAGGGGCCCCAGCATTTT.

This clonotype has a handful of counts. The CDR3 is CASSSGKVSPLHF. CDR3 nucleotide sequence: TGTGCCAGCAGTTCTGGGAAAGTATCACCCCTCCACTTT. The rearrangement links TRBV28 to TRBJ1-6; D ambiguous. V lost 4 bases to trimming and J lost 10 bases, with 11 bases between them. This CDR3 comprises 13 residues. CDR1 MDHEN and CDR2 SYDVKM come from the germline V gene. The complete variable domain, with remaining parts taken from reference TRBV28 and TRBJ1-6, reads DVKVTQSSRYLVKRTGEKVFLECVQDMDHENMFWYRQDPGLGLRLIYFSYDVKMKEKGDIPEGYSVSREKKERFSLILESASTNQTSMYLCASSSGKVSPLHFGNGTRLTVT.

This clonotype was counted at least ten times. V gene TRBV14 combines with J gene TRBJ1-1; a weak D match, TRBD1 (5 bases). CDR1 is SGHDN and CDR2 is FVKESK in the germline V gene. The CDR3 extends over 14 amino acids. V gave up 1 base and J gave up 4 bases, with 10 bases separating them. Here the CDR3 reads CASSQVRGFTEAFF. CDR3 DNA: TGTGCCAGCAGCCAAGTGAGGGGCTTCACTGAAGCTTTCTTT.

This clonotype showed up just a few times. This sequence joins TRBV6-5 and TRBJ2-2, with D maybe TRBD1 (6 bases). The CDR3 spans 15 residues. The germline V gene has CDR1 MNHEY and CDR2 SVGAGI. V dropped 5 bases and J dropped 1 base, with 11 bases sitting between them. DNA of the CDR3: TGTGCCAGCAGTGGAAGGGGGAGGAACACCGGGGAGCTGTTTTTT. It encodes CASSGRGRNTGELFF.

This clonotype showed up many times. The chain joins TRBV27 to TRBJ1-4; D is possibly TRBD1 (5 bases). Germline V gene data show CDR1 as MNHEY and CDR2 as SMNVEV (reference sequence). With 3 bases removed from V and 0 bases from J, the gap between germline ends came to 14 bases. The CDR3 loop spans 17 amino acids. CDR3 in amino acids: CASSLGGSIATNEKLFF. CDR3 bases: TGTGCCAGCAGTTTGGGGGGGTCGATAGCAACTAATGAAAAACTGTTTTTT.

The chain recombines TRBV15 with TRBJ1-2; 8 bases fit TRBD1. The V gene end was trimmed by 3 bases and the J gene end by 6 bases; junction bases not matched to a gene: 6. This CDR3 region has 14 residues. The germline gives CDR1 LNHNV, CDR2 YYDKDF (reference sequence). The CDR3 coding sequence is TGTGCCACCAGCAGCGAACAGGGGGTCGATGGCTACACCTTC. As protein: CATSSEQGVDGYTF.

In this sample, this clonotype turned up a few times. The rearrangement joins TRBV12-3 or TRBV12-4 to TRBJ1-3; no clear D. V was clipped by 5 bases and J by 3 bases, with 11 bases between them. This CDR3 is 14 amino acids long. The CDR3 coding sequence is TGTGCCAGCAGTCCGAGGTCGGGTGGAAACACCATATATTTT. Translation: CASSPRSGGNTIYF.

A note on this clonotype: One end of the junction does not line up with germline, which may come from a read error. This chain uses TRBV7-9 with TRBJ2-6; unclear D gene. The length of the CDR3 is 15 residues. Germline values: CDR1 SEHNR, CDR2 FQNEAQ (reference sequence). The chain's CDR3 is CASSTIPGGANVLTF. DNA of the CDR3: TGCGCCAGCAGCACAATCCCGGGCGGGGCCAACGTCCTGACTTTC.

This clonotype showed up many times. The DNA for the CDR3 is TGTGCCAGCAGCCGGGGGGCGGGTGGAAACACCATATATTTT. Translated: CASSRGAGGNTIYF. This chain links TRBV12-3 or TRBV12-4 with TRBJ1-3; possible D gene TRBD1, 6 bases. Trimming shortened V by 6 bases and J by 3 bases, and 12 bases separated the two germline ends. The CDR3 extends over 14 amino acids.

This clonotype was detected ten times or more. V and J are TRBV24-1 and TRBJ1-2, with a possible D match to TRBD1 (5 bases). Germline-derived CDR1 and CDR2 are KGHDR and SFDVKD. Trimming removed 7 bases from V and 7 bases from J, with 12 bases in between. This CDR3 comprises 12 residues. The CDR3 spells CATRDRDAGYTF. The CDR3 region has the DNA TGTGCCACCAGGGACCGGGACGCTGGCTACACCTTC.

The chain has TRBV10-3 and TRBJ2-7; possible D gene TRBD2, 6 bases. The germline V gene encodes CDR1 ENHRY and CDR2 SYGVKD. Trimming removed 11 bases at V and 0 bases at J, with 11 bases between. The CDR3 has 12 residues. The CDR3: CAPTGGSYEQYF. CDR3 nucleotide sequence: TGTGCCCCGACCGGGGGCTCCTACGAGCAGTACTTC.

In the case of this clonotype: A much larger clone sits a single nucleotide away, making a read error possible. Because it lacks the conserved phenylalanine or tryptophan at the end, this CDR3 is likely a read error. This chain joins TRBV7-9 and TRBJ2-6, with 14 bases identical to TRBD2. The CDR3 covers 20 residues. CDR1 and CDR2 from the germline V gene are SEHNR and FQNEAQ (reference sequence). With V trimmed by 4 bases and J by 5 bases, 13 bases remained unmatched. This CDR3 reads CASSSGLAGGPNVRANVLTL. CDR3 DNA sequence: TGTGCCAGCAGCTCCGGACTAGCGGGGGGCCCAAATGTAAGGGCCAACGTCCTGACTCTC.

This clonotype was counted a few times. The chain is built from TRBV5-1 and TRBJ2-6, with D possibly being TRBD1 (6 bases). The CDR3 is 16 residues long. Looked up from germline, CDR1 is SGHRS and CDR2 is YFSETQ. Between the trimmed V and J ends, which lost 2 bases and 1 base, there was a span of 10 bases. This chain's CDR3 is CASSFITGSGANVLTF. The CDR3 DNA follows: TGCGCCAGCAGCTTTATCACAGGGTCTGGGGCCAACGTCCTGACTTTC.

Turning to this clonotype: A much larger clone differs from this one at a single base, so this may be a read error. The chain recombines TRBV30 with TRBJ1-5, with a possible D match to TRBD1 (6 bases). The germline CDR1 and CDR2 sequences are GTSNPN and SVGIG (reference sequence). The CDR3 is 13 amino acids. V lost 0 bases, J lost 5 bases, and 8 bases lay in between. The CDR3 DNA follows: TGTGCCTGGAGTGTAGAGGGGGATCAGCCCCAGCATTTT. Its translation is CAWSVEGDQPQHF.

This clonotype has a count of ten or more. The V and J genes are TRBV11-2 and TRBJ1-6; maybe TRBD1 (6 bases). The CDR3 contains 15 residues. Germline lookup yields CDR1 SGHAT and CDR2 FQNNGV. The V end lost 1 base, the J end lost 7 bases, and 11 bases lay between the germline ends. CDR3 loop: CASSLGGHPNSPLHF. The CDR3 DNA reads TGTGCCAGCAGCTTAGGGGGGCACCCAAATTCACCCCTCCACTTT.

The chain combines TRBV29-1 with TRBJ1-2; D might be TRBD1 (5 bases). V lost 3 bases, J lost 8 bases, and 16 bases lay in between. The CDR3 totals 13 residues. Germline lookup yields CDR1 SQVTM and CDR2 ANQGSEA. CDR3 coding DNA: TGCAGCGTTGACGCGGCGGGGGGTTGGGGCTACACCTTC. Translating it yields CSVDAAGGWGYTF.

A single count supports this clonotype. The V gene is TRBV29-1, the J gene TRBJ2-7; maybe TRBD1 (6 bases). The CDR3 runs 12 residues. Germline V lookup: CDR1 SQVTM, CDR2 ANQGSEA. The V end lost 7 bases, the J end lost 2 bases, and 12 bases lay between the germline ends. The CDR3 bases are TGCAGCGCCGGGACAACCACCTACGAGCAGTACTTC. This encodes CSAGTTTYEQYF.

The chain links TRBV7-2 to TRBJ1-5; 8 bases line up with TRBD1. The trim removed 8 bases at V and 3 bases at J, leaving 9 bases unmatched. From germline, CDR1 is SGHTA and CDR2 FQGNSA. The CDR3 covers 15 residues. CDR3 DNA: TGTGCCAGCTCAGGCACAGGGGGTCACAATCAGCCCCAGCATTTT. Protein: CASSGTGGHNQPQHF.

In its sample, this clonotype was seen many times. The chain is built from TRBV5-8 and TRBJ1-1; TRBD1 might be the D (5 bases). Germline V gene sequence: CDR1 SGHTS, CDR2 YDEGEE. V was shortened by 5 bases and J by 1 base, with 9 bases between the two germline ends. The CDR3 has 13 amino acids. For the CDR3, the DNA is TGTGCCAGCAGGTCCCAGGGGAACACTGAAGCTTTCTTT. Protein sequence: CASRSQGNTEAFF.

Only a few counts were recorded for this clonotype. CDR3 residues: CASRNQGGSYEQYF. The DNA for the CDR3 is TGTGCCAGCAGAAATCAGGGAGGCTCCTACGAGCAGTACTTC. This chain joins TRBV24-1 and TRBJ2-7, with a possible D match to TRBD2 (6 bases). With 11 bases removed from V and 0 bases from J, the gap between germline ends came to 16 bases. The CDR3 runs 14 residues. Germline-derived CDR1 and CDR2 are KGHDR and SFDVKD.